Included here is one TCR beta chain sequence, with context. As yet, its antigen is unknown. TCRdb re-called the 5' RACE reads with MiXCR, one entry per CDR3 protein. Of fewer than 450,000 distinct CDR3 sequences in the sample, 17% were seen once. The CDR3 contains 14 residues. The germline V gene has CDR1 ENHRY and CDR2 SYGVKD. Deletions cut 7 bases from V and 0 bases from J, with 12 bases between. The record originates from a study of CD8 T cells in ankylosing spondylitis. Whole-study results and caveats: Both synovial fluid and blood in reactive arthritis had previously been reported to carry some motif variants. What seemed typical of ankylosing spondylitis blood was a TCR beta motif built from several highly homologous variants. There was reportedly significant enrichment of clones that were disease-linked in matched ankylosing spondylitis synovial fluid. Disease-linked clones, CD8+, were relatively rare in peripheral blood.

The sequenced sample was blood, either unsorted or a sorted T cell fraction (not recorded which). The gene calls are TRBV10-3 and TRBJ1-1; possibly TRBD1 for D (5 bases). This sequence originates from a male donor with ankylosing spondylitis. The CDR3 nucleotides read TGTGCCATCAAGGCAGGGACGATGAACACTGAAGCTTTCTTT. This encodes CAIKAGTMNTEAFF.